The present TCR beta chain was sequenced within a study of lymphopenia after photon versus proton radiotherapy. Whole-study results and caveats: Oligoclonal CD8+ Temra expansion after nadir drove photon patients' diversity drop. Larger post-nadir TCR diversity loss correlated inversely with survival in deceased patients. Photon-treated patients lost naive T cells and TCR diversity; proton-treated stayed stable.

This table comes from immunoSEQ multiplex PCR, and its TCRdb copy is limited to in-frame clones, with some not included. The sample includes under 35,000 clones, 89% of them seen just once. In germline, CDR1 is SGHVS, CDR2 FQNEAQ. The V segment lost 3 bases and the J segment 9 bases; nucleotides outside the gene matches: 5. The CDR3 contains 14 residues. Note on this clone: Its antigen remains unidentified.

This chain uses TRBV7-8 with TRBJ2-1, with 10 bases matching TRBD2. This sample comprised peripheral blood, obtained from a patient treated with proton-based radiotherapy. The receptor comes from a woman between 65 and 79 years old with pancreatic cancer. Some clones in this sample may be carry-over from other donors' samples. The CDR3 loop is CASSFLAGAPEQFF. CDR3 DNA sequence: TGTGCCAGCAGCTTCCTAGCGGGAGCCCCTGAGCAGTTCTTC.